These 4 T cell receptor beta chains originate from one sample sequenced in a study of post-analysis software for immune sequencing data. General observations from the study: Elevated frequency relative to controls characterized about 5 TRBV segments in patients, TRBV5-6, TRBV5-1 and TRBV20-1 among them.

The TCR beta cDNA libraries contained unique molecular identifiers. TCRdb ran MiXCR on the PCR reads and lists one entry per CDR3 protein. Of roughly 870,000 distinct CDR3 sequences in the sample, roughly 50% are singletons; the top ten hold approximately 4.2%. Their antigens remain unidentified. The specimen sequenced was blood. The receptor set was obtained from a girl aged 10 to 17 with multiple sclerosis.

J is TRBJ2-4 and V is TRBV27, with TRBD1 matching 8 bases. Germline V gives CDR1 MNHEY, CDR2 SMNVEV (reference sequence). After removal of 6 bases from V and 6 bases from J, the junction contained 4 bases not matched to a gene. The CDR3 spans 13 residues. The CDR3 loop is CASRLGQGNIQYF. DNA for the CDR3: TGTGCCAGCAGGTTAGGACAGGGAAACATTCAGTACTTC.

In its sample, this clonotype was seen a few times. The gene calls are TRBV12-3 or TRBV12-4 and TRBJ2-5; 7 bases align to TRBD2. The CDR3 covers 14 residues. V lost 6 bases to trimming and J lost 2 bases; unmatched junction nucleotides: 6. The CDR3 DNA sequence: TGTGCCAGCAGCATCGGGGAGGGTCAAGAGACCCAGTACTTC. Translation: CASSIGEGQETQYF.

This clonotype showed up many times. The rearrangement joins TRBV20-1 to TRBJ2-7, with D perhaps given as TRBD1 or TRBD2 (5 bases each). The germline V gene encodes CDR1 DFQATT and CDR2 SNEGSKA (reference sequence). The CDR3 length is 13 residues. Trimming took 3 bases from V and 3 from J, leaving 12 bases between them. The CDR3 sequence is CSASPGGSYEQYF. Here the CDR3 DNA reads TGCAGTGCTAGTCCTGGGGGAAGCTACGAGCAGTACTTC.

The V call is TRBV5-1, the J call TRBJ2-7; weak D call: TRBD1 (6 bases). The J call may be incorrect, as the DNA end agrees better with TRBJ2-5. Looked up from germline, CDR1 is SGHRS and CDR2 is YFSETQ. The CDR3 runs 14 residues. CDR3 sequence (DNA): TGCGCCAGCAGCAAGGGACAACTTAAAGGGACCCAGTACTTC. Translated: CASSKGQLKGTQYF.